The clone carrying this T cell receptor (beta chain) has only a few counts. TCRdb's table, derived via immunoSEQ multiplex PCR, lists solely in-frame clones and lacks some. The data contain about 110,000 clones, roughly nine tenths of them singletons. Germline V lookup: CDR1 SEHNR, CDR2 FQNEAQ (reference sequence). This CDR3 is 13 amino acids long. V was clipped by 5 bases and J by 4 bases, with 9 bases between them. The entry originates in a study of siplizumab effects on memory and regulatory T cells. Sequenced input: Tregs sorted from blood. The chain is built from TRBV7-9 and TRBJ1-5, with a tentative D call TRBD1 (5 bases). The TCR comes from a human donor in good health. In nucleotides, the CDR3 is TGTGCCAGCAGCCACGAGGGGAATCAGCCCCAGCATTTT. Amino acids: CASSHEGNQPQHF.